The clone carrying this TCR beta chain was observed at least ten times. Its cognate antigen is unknown. This entry is derived from a study of regulatory T cells in long-lasting Graves disease. General study results and limits: Favored usage of TRBV28, TRBJ1-2 and TRBJ2-5 was recorded in persistent disease. Shared public clonotypes totalled roughly 2,500 in persistent patients, compared with over 800 in new patients.

This CDR3 region has 16 residues. The germline CDR1 and CDR2 sequences are SGHRS and YFSETQ. Losses at the gene ends were 2 bases for V and 0 bases for J; bases not matched to a gene: 7. Time point here: newly diagnosed GD, antithyroid drugs for less than 3 months. With RNA extracted from PBMCs as input, the TCR library was made. The authors built TCR beta libraries using iRepertoire HTBI primers and Arm-PCR of CDR3 regions. TCRdb re-derived calls from the multiplex PCR reads in MiXCR, one entry per CDR3 protein. The table lists 250,000 to 300,000 distinct CDR3 sequences, about 17% of them singletons. These same data were also listed under a study on T cells in Graves' hyperthyroidism and ophthalmopathy. That publication notes: Diagnosis relied on clinical symptoms, serum thyroxine and TRAb, thyroid ultrasound and orbital computed tomography. The primer set for the first-round RT-PCR of the TCR CDR3 was HTBI.

The rearrangement uses TRBV5-1 and TRBJ1-1; 7 positions match TRBD1. The sample in question was peripheral blood mononuclear cells (PBMCs), obtained at new diagnosis, from a patient treated with antithyroid drugs. This sequence originates from a woman aged 25 to 39 with Graves disease. CDR3: CASSFLEGAVNTEAFF. CDR3 sequence (DNA): TGCGCCAGCAGCTTCTTGGAGGGGGCGGTGAACACTGAAGCTTTCTTT. The full variable domain, with the rest looked up from reference TRBV5-1 and TRBJ1-1, is KAGVTQTPRYLIKTRGQQVTLSCSPISGHRSVSWYQQTPGQGLQFLFEYFSETQRNKGNFPGRFSGRQFSNSRSEMNVSTLELGDSALYLCASSFLEGAVNTEAFFGQGTRLTVV.